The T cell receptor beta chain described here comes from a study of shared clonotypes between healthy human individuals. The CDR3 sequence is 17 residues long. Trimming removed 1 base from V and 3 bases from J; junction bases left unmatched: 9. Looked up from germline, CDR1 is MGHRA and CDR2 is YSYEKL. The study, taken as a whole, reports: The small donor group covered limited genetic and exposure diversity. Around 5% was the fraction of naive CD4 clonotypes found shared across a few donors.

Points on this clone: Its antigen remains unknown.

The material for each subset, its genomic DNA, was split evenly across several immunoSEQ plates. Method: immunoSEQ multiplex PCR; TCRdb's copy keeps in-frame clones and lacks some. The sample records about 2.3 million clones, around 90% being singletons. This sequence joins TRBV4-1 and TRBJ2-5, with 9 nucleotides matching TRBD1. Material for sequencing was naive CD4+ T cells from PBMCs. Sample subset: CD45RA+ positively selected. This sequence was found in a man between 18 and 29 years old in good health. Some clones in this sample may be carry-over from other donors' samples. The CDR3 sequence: CASSQGIQGQGKETQYF. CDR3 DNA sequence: TGCGCCAGCAGCCAAGGGATACAGGGACAGGGAAAAGAGACCCAGTACTTC.